The T cell receptor beta chain under discussion was sequenced for a study of T cells in Graves' hyperthyroidism and ophthalmopathy (dated by TCRdb to the late 2010s). Study-level background: A discovery cohort of approximately 97 patients, 43 with Graves' ophthalmopathy and 55 to 65 with stable Graves' hyperthyroidism, was used to find distinguishing TCR V-J signatures. The study also compared thyroid tissue and blood T-cell repertoires from a handful of Graves' hyperthyroidism patients. Following sampling, methimazole starting at 30 mg daily was given to hyperthyroidism patients, and high-dose intravenous methylprednisolone was given to ophthalmopathy patients. An independent validation cohort of fewer than 20 hyperthyroidism patients and approximately 15 patients who later progressed to ophthalmopathy tested prospective prediction of ophthalmopathy. For training and testing, the 100 or so patients in the discovery cohort were randomly divided in a 7:3 ratio. The paper describes TCR Vbeta CDR3 sequencing of around 140 peripheral blood samples, made up of 43 ophthalmopathy patients, around 73 hyperthyroidism patients and 17 progressor patients. Results the study describes overall, beyond this receptor: In validation, the model predicted progression to ophthalmopathy a median of about 5.9 months before onset, with approximately 68% sensitivity and roughly 72% specificity. No statistical method was used to set the sample size in advance, and investigators knew the group allocation. Most expanded thyroid clonotypes (frequency above 0.001) were also detected in blood, suggesting blood repertoires may reflect thyroid immune responses. In cross-validation, a model built on a 13 V-J signature told ophthalmopathy apart from stable hyperthyroidism with 85% to 90% sensitivity and approximately 81% specificity, and in testing the same model reached 80%/75%.

Only one count was recorded for this clonotype. Its target antigen remains unknown. Base qualities were left out, and no much larger clone turns up one base away. Evidence from a single read is weak. From its cysteine to its phenylalanine, the CDR3 spans 14 amino acids. The kept DNA is CDR3 alone, 42 bases in frame from the first base. Here V drops 5 bases and J drops 5 bases, and the junction holds 6 bases not matched to any gene. The germline V gene supplies CDR1 SGHVS and CDR2 FQNEAQ. TCR beta CDR3 regions were amplified from RNA transcripts. For the first round of RT-PCR on the TCR CDR3, the HTBI primer set was used together with the Qiagen OneStep RT-PCR kit. Libraries were constructed in a second round of multiplex PCR, after which size selection and purification were performed. Libraries were sequenced paired-end with 100 bp reads on an Illumina HiSeq2000. In the paper's pipeline: SOAPnuke was used to process the raw data, with reads discarded if the reads contained adapters or uncalled bases, had a mean Phred below 15, or lacked an exact constant-primer or identifier match. High-quality paired reads were merged using COPE v1.2.5, and each unique nucleotide sequence was defined as a clonotype. MiTCR v1.1 was used to align the clonotypes against IMGT TRBV, TRBD and TRBJ reference segments. Only V-J combinations with frequency above 0.0001, covering 99% to 99.2% of repertoires, were analysed. The TCS score was defined as the ratio of F50 (clonal expansion) to E x V (chaos), calculated using BLOSUM62-based TCRdist between CDR3 peptides within each V-J. Welch's t-statistics and random forest reduced fewer than 550 V-J features to roughly 13, which were used in a naive Bayes classifier (R e1071). The Morisita-Horn index was used to measure how similar the thyroid and blood repertoires were. TCRdb ran its own pipeline on the public reads, namely fastp trimming at Q25 and MiXCR clone calling, and kept in-frame beta chains. CDR3 protein sequences are deduplicated, and each keeps its most common genes and DNA. TCRdb, not the original authors, processed these V and J calls. For this sample the table gives over 650,000 distinct CDR3 sequences, of which approximately 42% were detected only once. The ten most abundant clones make up under 8% of the sample.

The study excluded patients with uncontrolled infections, other autoimmune diseases, pregnancy or lactation. Clinical symptoms, serum thyroxine and TRAb, thyroid ultrasound, and orbital computed tomography formed the basis for the diagnoses. Total RNA was extracted using Trizol reagent, and RNA quality was assessed on an Agilent 2100 Bioanalyzer. The sample taken for sequencing was peripheral blood or thyroid tissue (not recorded which). Here the chain combines TRBV7-8 and TRBJ2-7; 10 nucleotides in the junction match TRBD1. The receptor comes from an adult man with Graves' disease, either hyperthyroidism or ophthalmopathy (not recorded which). The CDR3 protein is CASSDDRGHHEQYF. The DNA sequence reads TGTGCCAGCAGCGACGACAGGGGGCACCACGAGCAGTACTTC.